A selection of T cell receptor beta chains follows, all from one sample in a study of CD8 T cells in Susac syndrome. A single record per CDR3 protein comes from TCRdb applying MiXCR to the immunoSEQ multiplex PCR reads. The sample shows more than 150,000 distinct CDR3 sequences, 85% to 95% of them seen only once. Specimen: CD4+ T cells from PBMCs. The receptor set was obtained from a human donor with Susac syndrome. The CDR3 runs from the conserved cysteine through the conserved F or W. D genes are given only for firm matches. Clone size is stated in some rows and not others, as once, few, many or a class when expanded.

D gene	V gene	CDR3 length	J gene	clone size	CDR3 protein	CDR3 DNA
.	TRBV3-1	14	TRBJ2-1	.	CASSQVRQYNEQFF	TGTGCCAGCAGCCAAGTGCGACAGTACAATGAGCAGTTCTTC
TRBD1	TRBV29-1	12	TRBJ1-2	.	CSHERGRGGYTF	TGCAGCCATGAAAGGGGGCGCGGTGGCTACACCTTC
.	TRBV6-1	10	TRBJ2-5	.	CASSEETQYF	TGTGCCAGCAGTGAGGAGACCCAGTACTTC
TRBD2	TRBV18	15	TRBJ2-1	.	CASSPINGGGNEQFF	TGTGCCAGCTCCCCCATAAATGGGGGGGGCAATGAGCAGTTCTTC
.	TRBV3-1	12	TRBJ1-1	.	CASSKGLAEAFF	TGTGCCAGCAGTAAGGGACTGGCTGAAGCTTTCTTT
.	TRBV12-3/TRBV12-4	15	TRBJ2-3	.	CASSPYVGGTDTQYF	TGTGCCAGCAGTCCATATGTGGGGGGCACAGATACGCAGTATTTT
.	TRBV3-1	13	TRBJ1-1	.	CASSQLGNTEAFF	TGTGCCAGCAGCCAACTGGGGAACACTGAAGCTTTCTTT
.	TRBV2	13	TRBJ1-1	.	CASIPNPRSEAFF	TGTGCCAGCATTCCTAACCCACGCTCTGAAGCTTTCTTT
TRBD1	TRBV5-1	14	TRBJ1-1	.	CASSGTGMNTEAFF	TGCGCCAGCAGCGGGACAGGAATGAACACTGAAGCTTTCTTT
.	TRBV7-7	13	TRBJ2-5	.	CASSPRDEETQYF	TGTGCCAGCAGCCCCAGGGACGAAGAGACCCAGTACTTC
TRBD1	TRBV29-1	15	TRBJ1-2	.	CSVEEAAGGFYGYTF	TGCAGCGTTGAAGAAGCGGCAGGGGGCTTCTATGGCTACACCTTC
.	TRBV7-3	16	TRBJ2-1	.	CASSWERDSSLNEQFF	TGTGCCAGCAGCTGGGAGCGGGACAGCTCCCTGAATGAGCAGTTCTTC
.	TRBV20-1	12	TRBJ2-7	.	CSARRGIYEQYF	TGCAGTGCTAGGAGGGGGATCTACGAGCAGTACTTC
.	TRBV7-2	13	TRBJ2-6	.	CASSFNRQDVLTF	TGTGCCAGCAGCTTCAACAGACAAGACGTCCTGACTTTC
TRBD2	TRBV9	16	TRBJ2-1	.	CASSVVGSGGGREQFF	TGTGCCAGCAGCGTAGTAGGTAGCGGGGGGGGTAGGGAGCAGTTCTTC
TRBD1	TRBV29-1	14	TRBJ1-1	.	CSVEPQGASTEAFF	TGCAGCGTTGAACCACAGGGGGCTAGCACTGAAGCTTTCTTT
.	TRBV20-1	14	TRBJ2-1	.	CSARSDSTAHEQFF	TGCAGTGCTAGATCGGACTCCACGGCCCATGAGCAGTTCTTC
.	TRBV7-2	14	TRBJ2-7	.	CASSLVANSYEQYF	TGTGCCAGCAGCTTAGTCGCCAACTCCTACGAGCAGTACTTC
TRBD1	TRBV28	15	TRBJ1-1	.	CASTTISQGGTEAFF	TGTGCCAGCACCACAATCAGCCAGGGGGGCACTGAAGCTTTCTTT
.	TRBV5-4	15	TRBJ1-6	once	CASSSTGDRNSPLHF	TGTGCCAGCAGCTCAACAGGAGATCGGAATTCACCCCTCCACTTT
.	TRBV9	13	TRBJ1-6	.	CASSVVDGSPLHF	TGTGCCAGCAGCGTAGTGGACGGGTCACCCCTCCACTTT
.	TRBV12-3/TRBV12-4	11	TRBJ1-1	once	CASRRTTEAFF	TGTGCCAGCAGGAGGACAACCGAAGCTTTCTTT
TRBD1	TRBV15	14	TRBJ2-4	.	CATSRGRQGNIQYF	TGTGCCACCAGCAGAGGTCGACAGGGAAACATTCAGTACTTC
TRBD1	TRBV6-5	14	TRBJ2-2	.	CATRQGPDTGELFF	TGTGCCACAAGACAGGGACCGGACACCGGGGAGCTGTTTTTT